This TCR beta chain was observed in a study of T cells in Graves' hyperthyroidism and ophthalmopathy. Study overall: Peripheral blood sampling occurred at initial diagnosis, before any treatment.

Clinical symptoms, serum thyroxine, TRAb, thyroid ultrasound and orbital computed tomography established diagnosis. RNA transcripts were the template for amplifying TCR beta CDR3 regions. A first-round RT-PCR of the TCR CDR3 used the HTBI primer set. In TCRdb, the multiplex PCR reads were re-called with MiXCR into one record per CDR3 protein. This sample has roughly 840,000 distinct CDR3 sequences, with 38% found just once. In germline, CDR1 is KGHSH, CDR2 LQKENI. This CDR3 spans 14 amino acids. With 8 bases removed from V and 4 bases from J, the gap between germline ends came to 17 bases. This TCR came from a man between 18 and 29 years old with Graves' hyperthyroidism. The chain combines TRBV18 with TRBJ1-2, with D unresolved. The sequencing input was blood. CDR3 sequence (DNA): TGTGCCAGCCACCCACCGGAAGCCTCCTATGGCTACACCTTC. It encodes CASHPPEASYGYTF.